Listed below are T cell receptor beta chains from one sample, sequenced in a study of OX40 agonist ivuxolimab in advanced cancers. Sequencing used immunoSEQ multiplex PCR; TCRdb keeps in-frame clones, though not all of them. The profile shows tens of thousands of clones, about 82% of them singletons. The specimen was CD4+ or CD8+ T cells sorted from blood, collected in a trial of the OX40 agonist ivuxolimab. The receptors come from an adult with an advanced solid tumor such as melanoma, head and neck, liver or kidney cancer. Both conserved end residues are part of each CDR3. The D gene is left open where the match is weak.

d_call	v_call	j_call	cdr3_aa	cdr3_nt
NA	TRBV6-5	TRBJ1-3	CASSYRPGLGENTIYF	TGTGCCAGCAGTTATCGACCGGGACTTGGGGAGAACACCATATATTTT
NA	TRBV11-3	TRBJ2-5	CASSLDLETQYF	TGTGCCAGCAGCTTAGATCTCGAGACCCAGTACTTC
NA	TRBV5-8	TRBJ2-5	CASSLYRRGEETQYF	TGTGCCAGCAGCTTGTATCGTAGGGGAGAAGAGACCCAGTACTTC
TRBD1	TRBV5-1	TRBJ2-1	CASSRSGTGSNEQFF	TGCGCCAGCAGCCGATCCGGGACAGGGAGCAATGAGCAGTTCTTC
TRBD2	TRBV27	TRBJ2-7	CASSLGGRTYEQYF	TGTGCCAGCAGTTTGGGCGGGAGAACCTACGAGCAGTACTTC
TRBD1	TRBV5-6	TRBJ1-6	CASSLGDRVYNSPLHF	TGTGCCAGCAGCTTGGGGGACAGGGTATACAATTCACCCCTCCACTTT
TRBD2	TRBV7-6	TRBJ2-3	CASSLVWGLAGTTDTQYF	TGTGCCAGCAGCTTAGTATGGGGACTAGCGGGAACCACAGATACGCAGTATTTT
NA	TRBV18	TRBJ2-6	CASSPTETASGANVLTF	TGTGCCAGCTCACCGACCGAAACCGCCTCTGGGGCCAACGTCCTGACTTTC
NA	TRBV9	TRBJ2-7	CASSAGWGNYEQYF	TGTGCCAGCAGCGCCGGCTGGGGGAACTACGAGCAGTACTTC
NA	TRBV19	TRBJ1-3	CASSILDGNTIYF	TGTGCCAGTAGTATCCTAGATGGAAACACCATATATTTT
TRBD1	TRBV30	TRBJ1-3	CAWSVNRGPPGNTIYF	TGTGCCTGGAGTGTTAACAGGGGGCCCCCTGGAAACACCATATATTTT
NA	TRBV10-1	TRBJ1-1	CASSVGTEAFF	TGCGCCAGCAGTGTTGGGACTGAAGCTTTCTTT
NA	TRBV6-6	TRBJ2-7	CASTQGKPTYEQYF	TGTGCCAGCACCCAGGGAAAGCCGACTTACGAGCAGTACTTC
NA	TRBV29-1	TRBJ1-1	CSVESYGEHTEAFF	TGCAGCGTAGAATCATACGGTGAGCACACTGAAGCTTTCTTT
TRBD2	TRBV5-6	TRBJ2-7	CASSRLTGTSGRQAYEQYF	TGTGCCAGCAGCAGATTGACAGGGACTAGCGGGAGGCAAGCCTACGAGCAGTACTTC
NA	TRBV4-1	TRBJ2-1	CASSRLGSGSGNEQFF	TGCGCCAGCAGCCGCCTGGGCAGTGGGTCTGGGAATGAGCAGTTCTTC